This T cell receptor (beta chain) was captured in a study of blood T cell repertoires in COVID-19. Sequencing used immunoSEQ multiplex PCR; TCRdb keeps in-frame clones, though not all of them. Of fewer than 150,000 clones listed, 85% are singletons. Germline CDR1 and CDR2: SGHVS and FQNEAQ. The CDR3 loop spans 12 amino acids. With 0 bases removed from V and 10 bases from J, the gap between germline ends came to 7 bases. This TCR derives from a human donor in a cohort sampled during active COVID-19. This sequence joins TRBV7-8 and TRBJ2-1; no firm D call. Sequencing used peripheral blood. Here the CDR3 reads CASSLAWAEQFF. Written as DNA, the CDR3 is TGTGCCAGCAGCTTAGCTTGGGCAGAGCAGTTCTTC.